Shown below are 29 T cell receptor beta chains from a single sample sequenced in a study of monozygotic twins with inflammatory bowel disease. For each CDR3 protein, TCRdb gives one entry from its re-call of the 5' RACE reads, without DNA. The table for this sample gives 120,000 to 150,000 distinct CDR3 sequences. The sequencing input was blood. The receptors shown here come from a human donor with ulcerative colitis or Crohn's disease, or a healthy co-twin of an affected twin (not recorded which).

The chain has TRBV24-1 and TRBJ1-2; without DNA, the TCRdb call of TRBD1 cannot be checked. The CDR3 covers 12 residues. Germline V gene sequence: CDR1 KGHDR, CDR2 SFDVKD. The CDR3 sequence: CATSESGVGYTF.

V and J are TRBV5-1 and TRBJ1-6; TCRdb lists TRBD1, though no DNA is available to test this call. The CDR3 extends over 16 amino acids. CDR1 is SGHRS and CDR2 is YFSETQ in the germline V gene. The CDR3 here is CASSLGTGDDNSPLHF. The full variable domain, completed using reference TRBV5-1 and TRBJ1-6, is KAGVTQTPRYLIKTRGQQVTLSCSPISGHRSVSWYQQTPGQGLQFLFEYFSETQRNKGNFPGRFSGRQFSNSRSEMNVSTLELGDSALYLCASSLGTGDDNSPLHFGNGTRLTVT.

The V call is TRBV7-9, the J call TRBJ1-5; the TRBD1 assignment by TCRdb is unverifiable without DNA. The CDR3 has 15 amino acids. The V gene's germline CDR1 is SEHNR and CDR2 FQNEAQ (reference sequence). CDR3 protein: CASSLDRGGDQPQHF.

The V call is TRBV19, the J call TRBJ1-5; the D call from TCRdb, TRBD1, cannot be confirmed without DNA. The germline gives CDR1 LNHDA, CDR2 SQIVND (reference sequence). The CDR3 covers 16 residues. The CDR3: CATATIPDRGIRPQHF.

The chain joins TRBV20-1 to TRBJ1-1. The CDR3 has 12 amino acids. Per germline, CDR1 DFQATT and CDR2 SNEGSKA (reference sequence). The CDR3 sequence is CSARTGRAEAFF.

The chain joins TRBV18 to TRBJ2-7; TCRdb gives TRBD1 as the D gene, but with no DNA this cannot be confirmed. The CDR3 extends over 16 amino acids. Germline V gene sequence: CDR1 KGHSH, CDR2 LQKENI. CDR3 sequence reads: CASSSRIRGESYEQYF.

Here the CDR3 reads CASSPRTGASPLHF. The chain has TRBV9 and TRBJ1-6; TCRdb reports TRBD1, a call that lacks DNA to check it against. The CDR3 consists of 14 residues. The V gene's germline CDR1 is SGDLS and CDR2 YYNGEE.

The chain uses TRBV6-2 or TRBV6-3 and TRBJ2-7; the D gene TCRdb calls, TRBD2, cannot be checked with no DNA. The CDR3 has 15 residues. CDR1 is MNHEY, CDR2 SVGEGT, per germline. The CDR3 sequence is CASTKAAGGRYEQYF.

V is TRBV6-1 and J is TRBJ2-7; the TCRdb call, TRBD1, lacks DNA for checking. CDR3 length equals 15 residues. Germline V gives CDR1 MNHNS, CDR2 SASEGT. The CDR3 region is CASSPTGTGIHEQCF.

J is TRBJ2-5 and V is TRBV5-6; the D gene TCRdb calls, TRBD1, cannot be checked with no DNA. The CDR3 has 19 amino acids. Germline V gene data show CDR1 as SGHDT and CDR2 as YYEEEE. The CDR3 here is CASSLYRRSREMERETQYF.

The V and J genes are TRBV19 and TRBJ1-3. The CDR3 loop spans 12 amino acids. In germline, CDR1 is LNHDA, CDR2 SQIVND (reference sequence). This chain's CDR3 is CASSMLGNTIYF.

The V gene is TRBV5-4, the J gene TRBJ2-7; TCRdb's assignment of TRBD1 cannot be checked, as there is no DNA. The CDR3 loop spans 14 amino acids. Germline CDR1 and CDR2: SGHNT and YYREEE (reference sequence). CDR3 sequence: CASSFGTDSYEQYF.

The V gene is TRBV5-1, the J gene TRBJ2-3; lacking DNA, the TRBD2 call made by TCRdb goes unchecked. CDR1 is SGHRS, CDR2 YFSETQ, per germline. The CDR3 covers 18 residues. CDR3 amino acids: CASNSGTSGGARTDTQYF. The whole variable domain, remainder taken from reference TRBV5-1 and TRBJ2-3, is KAGVTQTPRYLIKTRGQQVTLSCSPISGHRSVSWYQQTPGQGLQFLFEYFSETQRNKGNFPGRFSGRQFSNSRSEMNVSTLELGDSALYLCASNSGTSGGARTDTQYFGPGTRLTVL.

The rearrangement links TRBV20-1 to TRBJ2-5; the D gene TCRdb calls, TRBD1, cannot be checked with no DNA. CDR3 length: 13 residues. The germline V gene encodes CDR1 DFQATT and CDR2 SNEGSKA (reference sequence). The CDR3 sequence: CSAGPVIQETQYF.

The CDR3 protein is CASSFLTLPNEKLFF. The gene calls are TRBV5-6 and TRBJ1-4. Germline CDR1 is SGHDT and CDR2 is YYEEEE. The CDR3 has 15 amino acids.

This sequence joins TRBV28 and TRBJ1-6; TCRdb names TRBD1, which stays unverified in the absence of DNA. In germline, CDR1 is MDHEN, CDR2 SYDVKM. The CDR3 length is 17 residues. The CDR3 spells CASSLLGAGAINSPLHF.

This chain joins TRBV29-1 and TRBJ2-5; without DNA, the TCRdb call of TRBD1 cannot be checked. From germline, CDR1 is SQVTM and CDR2 ANQGSEA. The CDR3 runs 12 residues. CDR3 in amino acids: CSVAGTEETQYF.

The rearrangement links TRBV7-9 to TRBJ2-3; TCRdb selects TRBD2, and the lack of DNA leaves this call unchecked. CDR3 size: 16 residues. Germline V gene data show CDR1 as SEHNR and CDR2 as FQNEAQ (reference sequence). CDR3 in amino acids: CASSSGLAGSTDTQYF.

This sequence joins TRBV20-1 and TRBJ1-1. Germline CDR1 reads DFQATT; CDR2 reads SNEGSKA (reference sequence). CDR3 size: 14 residues. CDR3 in amino acids: CSARGWEVDTEAFF.

The V and J genes are TRBV4-1 and TRBJ2-3; the D call of TRBD1 rests on TCRdb alone, since no DNA is present to check it. Germline values: CDR1 MGHRA, CDR2 YSYEKL. The CDR3 is made up of 15 amino acids. The CDR3 sequence: CASSQAGGSTDTQYF.

The CDR3 here is CASSLKGGIAGATDTQYF. The gene calls are TRBV7-6 and TRBJ2-3; the D call of TRBD2 rests on TCRdb alone, since no DNA is present to check it. This CDR3 region has 18 residues. Germline CDR1 reads SGHVS; CDR2 reads FNYEAQ.

V usage is TRBV20-1 and J usage is TRBJ2-5; lacking DNA, the TRBD2 call made by TCRdb goes unchecked. This CDR3 comprises 15 residues. Germline V gene lookup returns CDR1 DFQATT and CDR2 SNEGSKA (reference sequence). CDR3 loop: CRPQGPASKQETQYF.

J is TRBJ1-1 and V is TRBV30; absent DNA, TCRdb's TRBD1 call cannot be checked. In germline, CDR1 is GTSNPN, CDR2 SVGIG (reference sequence). CDR3 size: 13 residues. CDR3 residues: CAWTGDLNTEAFF.

V gene TRBV5-8 combines with J gene TRBJ2-5. This CDR3 contains 13 residues. Germline CDR1 reads SGHTS; CDR2 reads YDEGEE. CDR3 residues: CASSSGFQETQYF.

This sequence joins TRBV30 and TRBJ2-7. This CDR3 has 14 amino acids. CDR1 and CDR2 (germline): GTSNPN, SVGIG (reference sequence). The CDR3 is CAWSSSGTAYEQYF.

This chain uses TRBV20-1 with TRBJ2-7. CDR3 size: 11 residues. The V gene's germline CDR1 is DFQATT and CDR2 SNEGSKA (reference sequence). The CDR3 sequence is CSADSLYEQYF.

The chain uses TRBV5-4 and TRBJ2-2; TCRdb lists TRBD2, though no DNA is available to test this call. The CDR3 consists of 16 residues. Per germline, CDR1 SGHNT and CDR2 YYREEE (reference sequence). The CDR3 reads CASSPGTSPSAGELFF.

The J gene is TRBJ2-7, the V gene TRBV29-1. Germline-derived CDR1 and CDR2 are SQVTM and ANQGSEA. The CDR3 spans 14 residues. CDR3 protein: CSVEDLEDPYEQYF.

The gene calls are TRBV7-9 and TRBJ2-7; TCRdb returns TRBD1, unconfirmable since there is no DNA. Germline CDR1 and CDR2: SEHNR and FQNEAQ (reference sequence). This CDR3 comprises 13 residues. The CDR3 loop is CASSLAGTDEQYF.